One and the same sample provided the 8 T cell receptor beta chains below, sequenced in a study of cytomegalovirus exposure and HLA in healthy donors (dated by TCRdb to about 2017). Library construction relied on the immunoSEQ multiplex PCR assay. For the multiplex PCR, a mixture combining 60 forward primers for TCR Vbeta segments and 13 reverse primers for TCR Jbeta segments was used. Drawn from immuneACCESS, this table holds only the in-frame rearrangements with V and J called that TCRdb kept. Clones are partly lost; checked studies trace under half to an unresolved V gene and leave the rest unexplained. For this sample the table gives some 100,000 clones, of which roughly 75% were detected only once. Roughly 13% of the sample is in the top ten clones. Sample: PBMCs. These receptors originate from a male donor in good health and CMV-seropositive.

J is TRBJ1-6 and V is TRBV19; tentatively, D is TRBD1 (5 bases). The CDR3 sequence is 16 residues long. Germline V CDR1 and CDR2: LNHDA, SQIVND (reference sequence). V lost 1 base to trimming and J lost 4 bases, with 11 bases between them. CDR3 nucleotide sequence: TGTGCCAGTAGTATAGGGTTGGGGCAATATAATTCACCCCTCCACTTT. Residues: CASSIGLGQYNSPLHF.

The chain recombines TRBV6-5 with TRBJ1-4; the match to TRBD1 covers 10 bases. The ends lost 0 bases at V and 5 bases at J; junction bases unmatched: 3. The CDR3 loop spans 16 amino acids. Germline-derived CDR1 and CDR2 are MNHEY and SVGAGI. As DNA, the CDR3 is TGTGCCAGCAGTTACTCGGGACAGGGGTGGAATGAAAAACTGTTTTTT. Translated, it gives CASSYSGQGWNEKLFF.

Only a few counts were recorded for this clone. The chain combines TRBV11-3 with TRBJ1-1, with 7 bases lining up with TRBD1. There are 15 residues in the CDR3. The V gene end was trimmed by 5 bases and the J gene end by 1 base; junction bases not matched to a gene: 7. Germline V lookup: CDR1 SGHNT, CDR2 YENEEA. The CDR3 DNA reads as TGTGCCAGCAGCCCCCTACAGGGGCGGAACACTGAAGCTTTCTTT. It translates to CASSPLQGRNTEAFF.

The V and J genes are TRBV14 and TRBJ2-3, with 7 bases lining up with TRBD2. V lost 4 bases to trimming and J lost 3 bases; unmatched junction nucleotides: 10. The germline V gene has CDR1 SGHDN and CDR2 FVKESK. The CDR3 extends over 16 amino acids. In DNA, the CDR3 is TGTGCCAGCAGCCCTGGGTACCCGGGGGGAACAGATACGCAGTATTTT. Its translation: CASSPGYPGGTDTQYF.

This chain connects TRBV2 to TRBJ2-7, with 8 bases matching TRBD1. From germline, CDR1 is SNHLY and CDR2 FYNNEI. With 3 bases clipped from V and 6 bases from J, the junction kept 7 bases outside the gene matches. This CDR3 is built from 14 residues. The CDR3 loop is CASSETGASVEQYF. CDR3 DNA sequence: TGTGCCAGCAGTGAGACAGGGGCCTCCGTCGAGCAGTACTTC.

This chain uses TRBV7-9 with TRBJ1-5, with D possibly matching TRBD1 (5 bases). The CDR3 is 14 residues long. V lost 3 bases and J 3 bases, leaving 9 bases between the germline ends. The V gene's germline CDR1 is SEHNR and CDR2 FQNEAQ (reference sequence). The CDR3 coding sequence is TGTGCCAGCAGCTTTGGGACTGACAATCAGCCCCAGCATTTT. Protein: CASSFGTDNQPQHF.

Comments on this clone: An end of the junction does not agree with germline; a read error may underlie this. This CDR3 is also generated by other DNA sequences in the sample. This sequence joins TRBV5-4 and TRBJ1-6, with D perhaps matching TRBD1 (5 bases). CDR3 size: 14 residues. Germline CDR1 SGHNT, CDR2 YYREEE (reference sequence). For the CDR3, the DNA is TGCGCCAGCACCGGGATCGGGGGTAATTCACCCCTCCACTTT. Translated: CASTGIGGNSPLHF.

This clone was recorded only once. The V call is TRBV19, the J call TRBJ2-7; 7 positions agree with TRBD1. J lost 3 bases, V lost 6 bases, and 11 bases had no gene match. Germline-derived CDR1 and CDR2 are LNHDA and SQIVND (reference sequence). CDR3 size: 15 residues. The CDR3 coding sequence is TGTGCCAGTAGCCCAATACTCCGGGACAGCTACGAGCAGTACTTC. This encodes CASSPILRDSYEQYF. The full variable domain, with the rest looked up from reference TRBV19 and TRBJ2-7, is DGGITQSPKYLFRKEGQNVTLSCEQNLNHDAMYWYRQDPGQGLRLIYYSQIVNDFQKGDIAEGYSVSREKKESFPLTVTSAQKNPTAFYLCASSPILRDSYEQYFGPGTRLTVT.